Sequencing of this T cell receptor (beta chain) was carried out in a study of cytomegalovirus exposure and HLA in healthy donors. Study-level points and caveats: TRBV6-2, TRBV6-3 and some other V segments were excluded as indistinguishable.

The PCR employed 60 Vbeta primers together with 13 Jbeta primers. This table comes from immunoSEQ multiplex PCR, and its TCRdb copy is limited to in-frame clones, with some not included. Of roughly 150,000 clones in the sample, roughly four fifths were seen once. The donors gave bone marrow, and they were healthy. With regard to this clone: What it binds is unknown.

CDR1 and CDR2 (germline): SEHNR, FQNEAQ (reference sequence). This CDR3 spans 13 amino acids. Trimming cost V 4 bases and J 6 bases, with 10 bases left between them. This clonotype was obtained from a man aged 50-59 years in good health and CMV-seropositive. The chain has TRBV7-9 and TRBJ1-5, with D maybe TRBD1 (5 bases). The specimen sequenced was PBMCs. The CDR3 nucleotides read TGTGCCAGCAGCTATCAGGGTTTTCAGCCCCAGCATTTT. The encoded protein is CASSYQGFQPQHF.